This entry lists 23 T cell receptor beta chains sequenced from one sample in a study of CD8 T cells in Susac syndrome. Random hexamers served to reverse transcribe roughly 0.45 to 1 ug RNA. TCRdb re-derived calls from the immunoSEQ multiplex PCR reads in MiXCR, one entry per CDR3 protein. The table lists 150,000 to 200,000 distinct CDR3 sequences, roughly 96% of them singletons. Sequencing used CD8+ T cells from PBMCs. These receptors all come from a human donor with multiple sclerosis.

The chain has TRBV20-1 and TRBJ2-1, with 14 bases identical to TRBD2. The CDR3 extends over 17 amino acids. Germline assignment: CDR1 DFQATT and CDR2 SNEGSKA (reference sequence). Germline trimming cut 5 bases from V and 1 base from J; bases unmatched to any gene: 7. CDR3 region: CSAVTSGGESSYNEQFF. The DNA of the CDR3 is TGCAGTGCTGTGACTAGCGGGGGGGAATCGTCCTACAATGAGCAGTTCTTC.

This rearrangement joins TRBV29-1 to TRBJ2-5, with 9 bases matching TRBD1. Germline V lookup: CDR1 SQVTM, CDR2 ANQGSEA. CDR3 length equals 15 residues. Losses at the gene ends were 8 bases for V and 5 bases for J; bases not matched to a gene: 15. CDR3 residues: CSTAGWDRVGETQYF. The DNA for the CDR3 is TGCAGCACCGCCGGATGGGACAGGGTAGGGGAGACCCAGTACTTC. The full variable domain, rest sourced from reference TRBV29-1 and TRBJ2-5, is SAVISQKPSRDICQRGTSLTIQCQVDSQVTMMFWYRQQPGQSLTLIATANQGSEATYESGFVIDKFPISRPNLTFSTLTVSNMSPEDSSIYLCSTAGWDRVGETQYFGPGTRLLVL.

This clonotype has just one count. The CDR3 region is CATSSGASSSYEQYF. Written as DNA, the CDR3 is TGTGCCACCAGCAGCGGGGCCTCGAGCTCCTACGAGCAGTACTTC. The chain uses TRBV15 and TRBJ2-7; D is perhaps TRBD1 or TRBD2 (5 bases each). The CDR3 totals 15 residues. The V end lost 3 bases, the J end lost 0 bases, and 12 bases lay between the germline ends. Germline CDR1 is LNHNV and CDR2 is YYDKDF (reference sequence). Variable domain in full (rest from reference TRBV15 and TRBJ2-7): DAMVIQNPRYQVTQFGKPVTLSCSQTLNHNVMYWYQQKSSQAPKLLFHYYDKDFNNEADTPDNFQSRRPNTSFCFLDIRSPGLGDTAMYLCATSSGASSSYEQYFGPGTRLTVT.

The CDR3 region has the DNA TGTGCCAGCAGTTTGTTCGCCGCCGGGAGAGGCACTGAAGCTTTCTTT. The encoded protein is CASSLFAAGRGTEAFF. This rearrangement joins TRBV27 to TRBJ1-1; D not resolved. The CDR3 covers 16 residues. Germline V CDR1 and CDR2: MNHEY, SMNVEV (reference sequence). V was pared by 3 bases and J by 4 bases, with 18 bases between.

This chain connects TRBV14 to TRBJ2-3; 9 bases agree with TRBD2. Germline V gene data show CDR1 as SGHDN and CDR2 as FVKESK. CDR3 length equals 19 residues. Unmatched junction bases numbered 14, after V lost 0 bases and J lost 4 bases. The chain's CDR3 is CASSQDVAGGPWLPDTQYF. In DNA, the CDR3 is TGTGCCAGCAGCCAAGACGTGGCGGGGGGGCCATGGCTGCCAGATACGCAGTATTTT. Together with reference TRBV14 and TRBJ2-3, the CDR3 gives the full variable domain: EAGVTQFPSHSVIEKGQTVTLRCDPISGHDNLYWYRRVMGKEIKFLLHFVKESKQDESGMPNNRFLAERTGGTYSTLKVQPAELEDSGVYFCASSQDVAGGPWLPDTQYFGPGTRLTVL.

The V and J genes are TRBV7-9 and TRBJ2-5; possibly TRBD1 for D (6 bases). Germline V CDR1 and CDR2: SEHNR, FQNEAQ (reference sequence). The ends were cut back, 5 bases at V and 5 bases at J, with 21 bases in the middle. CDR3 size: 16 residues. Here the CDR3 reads CASSPTGTNRDETQYF. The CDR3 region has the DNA TGTGCCAGCAGCCCCACGGGTACAAACAGGGATGAGACCCAGTACTTC.

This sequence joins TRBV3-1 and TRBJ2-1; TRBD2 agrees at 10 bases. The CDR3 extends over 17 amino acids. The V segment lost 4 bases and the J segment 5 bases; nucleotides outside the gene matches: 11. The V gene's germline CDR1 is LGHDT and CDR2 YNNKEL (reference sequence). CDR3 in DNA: TGTGCCAGCAGCCTAGGGGTAGTCCTAGCGGGGGACAATGAGCAGTTCTTC. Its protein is CASSLGVVLAGDNEQFF.

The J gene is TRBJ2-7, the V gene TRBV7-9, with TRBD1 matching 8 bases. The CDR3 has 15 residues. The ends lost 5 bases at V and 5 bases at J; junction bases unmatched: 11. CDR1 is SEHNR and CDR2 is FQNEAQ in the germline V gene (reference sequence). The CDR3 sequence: CASSPWDRTEDEQYF. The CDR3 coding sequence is TGTGCCAGCAGCCCATGGGACAGGACCGAGGACGAGCAGTACTTC. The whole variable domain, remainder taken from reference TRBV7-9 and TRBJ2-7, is DTGVSQNPRHKITKRGQNVTFRCDPISEHNRLYWYRQTLGQGPEFLTYFQNEAQLEKSRLLSDRFSAERPKGSFSTLEIQRTEQGDSAMYLCASSPWDRTEDEQYFGPGTRLTVT.

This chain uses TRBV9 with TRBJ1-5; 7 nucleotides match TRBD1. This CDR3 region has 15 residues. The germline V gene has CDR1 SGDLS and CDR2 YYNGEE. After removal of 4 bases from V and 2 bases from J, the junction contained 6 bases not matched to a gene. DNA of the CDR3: TGTGCCAGCAGCTTCTCGGGACAGCGCAATCAGCCCCAGCATTTT. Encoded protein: CASSFSGQRNQPQHF.

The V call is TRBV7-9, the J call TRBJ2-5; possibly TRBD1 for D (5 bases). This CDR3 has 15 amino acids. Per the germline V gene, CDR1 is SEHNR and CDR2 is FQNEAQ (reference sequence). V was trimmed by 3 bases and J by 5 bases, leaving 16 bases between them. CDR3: CASSFPRAGQETQYF. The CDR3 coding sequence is TGTGCCAGCAGCTTTCCCCGGGCAGGGCAGGAGACCCAGTACTTC.

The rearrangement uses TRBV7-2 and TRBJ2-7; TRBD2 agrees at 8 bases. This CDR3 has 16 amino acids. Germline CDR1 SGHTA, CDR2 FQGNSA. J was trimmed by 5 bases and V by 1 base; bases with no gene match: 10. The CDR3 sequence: CASSLDPGLAFDEQYF. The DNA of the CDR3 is TGTGCCAGCAGCTTAGACCCTGGACTAGCTTTTGACGAGCAGTACTTC.

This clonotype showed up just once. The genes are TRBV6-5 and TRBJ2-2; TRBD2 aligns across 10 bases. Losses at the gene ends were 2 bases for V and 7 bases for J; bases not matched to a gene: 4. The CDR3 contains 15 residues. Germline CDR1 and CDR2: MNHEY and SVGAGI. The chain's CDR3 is CASSYASGSIGELFF. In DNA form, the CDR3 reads TGTGCCAGCAGTTACGCTAGCGGGAGCATCGGGGAGCTGTTTTTT.

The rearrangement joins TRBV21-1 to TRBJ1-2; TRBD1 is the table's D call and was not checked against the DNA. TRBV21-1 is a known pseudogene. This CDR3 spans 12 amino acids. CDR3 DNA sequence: TGTGCCAGCAACACCGGGGGGAGTGGCTACACCTTC. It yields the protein CASNTGGSGYTF.

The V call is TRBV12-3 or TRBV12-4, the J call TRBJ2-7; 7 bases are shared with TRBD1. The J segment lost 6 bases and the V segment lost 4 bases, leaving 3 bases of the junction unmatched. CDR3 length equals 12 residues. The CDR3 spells CASSSGTVEQYF. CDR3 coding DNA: TGTGCCAGCAGTTCCGGGACAGTCGAGCAGTACTTC.

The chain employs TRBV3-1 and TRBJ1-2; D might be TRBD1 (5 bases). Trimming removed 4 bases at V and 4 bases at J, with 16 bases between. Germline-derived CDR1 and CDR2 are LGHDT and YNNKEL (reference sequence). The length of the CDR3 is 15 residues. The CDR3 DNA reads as TGTGCCAGCAGCCTGGGGACCAGGGTTATCTATGGCTACACCTTC. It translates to CASSLGTRVIYGYTF.

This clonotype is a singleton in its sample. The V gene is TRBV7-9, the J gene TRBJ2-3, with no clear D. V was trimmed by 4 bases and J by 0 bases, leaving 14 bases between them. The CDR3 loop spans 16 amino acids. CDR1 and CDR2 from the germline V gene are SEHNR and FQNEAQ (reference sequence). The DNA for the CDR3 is TGTGCCAGCAGCTCCACCACATCCTCTAGCACAGATACGCAGTATTTT. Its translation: CASSSTTSSSTDTQYF.

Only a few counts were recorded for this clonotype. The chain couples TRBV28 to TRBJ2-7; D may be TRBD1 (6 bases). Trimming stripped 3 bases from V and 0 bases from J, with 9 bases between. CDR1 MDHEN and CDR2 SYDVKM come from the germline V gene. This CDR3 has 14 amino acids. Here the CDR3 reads CASSFWTASYEQYF. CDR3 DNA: TGTGCCAGCAGTTTTTGGACAGCCTCCTACGAGCAGTACTTC. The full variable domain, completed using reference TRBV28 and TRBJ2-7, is DVKVTQSSRYLVKRTGEKVFLECVQDMDHENMFWYRQDPGLGLRLIYFSYDVKMKEKGDIPEGYSVSREKKERFSLILESASTNQTSMYLCASSFWTASYEQYFGPGTRLTVT.

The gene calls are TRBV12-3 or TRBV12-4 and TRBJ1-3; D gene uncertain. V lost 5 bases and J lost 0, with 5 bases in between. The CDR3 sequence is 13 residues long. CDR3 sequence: CASSLGSGNTIYF. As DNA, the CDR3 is TGTGCCAGCAGTCTGGGCTCTGGAAACACCATATATTTT.

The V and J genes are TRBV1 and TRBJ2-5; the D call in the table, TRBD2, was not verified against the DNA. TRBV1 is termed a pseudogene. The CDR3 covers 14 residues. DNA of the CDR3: TGCACCAGCAGCCAAACTAGCAGTGGAGAGACCCAGTACTTC. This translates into CTSSQTSSGETQYF.

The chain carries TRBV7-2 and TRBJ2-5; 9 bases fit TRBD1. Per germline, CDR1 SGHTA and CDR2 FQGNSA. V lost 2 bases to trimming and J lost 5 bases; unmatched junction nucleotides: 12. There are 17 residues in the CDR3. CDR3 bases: TGTGCCAGCAGCTTACGTACCACAGGGGGCGCAAGGGAGACCCAGTACTTC. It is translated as CASSLRTTGGARETQYF.

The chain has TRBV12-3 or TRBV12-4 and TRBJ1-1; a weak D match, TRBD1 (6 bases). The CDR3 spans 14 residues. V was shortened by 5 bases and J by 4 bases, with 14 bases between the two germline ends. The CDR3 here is CASSEGHLVTEAFF. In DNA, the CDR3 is TGTGCCAGCAGTGAGGGACACCTCGTCACTGAAGCTTTCTTT.

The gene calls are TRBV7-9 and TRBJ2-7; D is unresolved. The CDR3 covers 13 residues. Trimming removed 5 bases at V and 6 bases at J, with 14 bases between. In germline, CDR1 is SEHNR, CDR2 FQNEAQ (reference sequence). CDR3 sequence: CASSTLRSGEQYF. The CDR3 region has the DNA TGTGCCAGCAGCACTCTACGGTCGGGCGAGCAGTACTTC.

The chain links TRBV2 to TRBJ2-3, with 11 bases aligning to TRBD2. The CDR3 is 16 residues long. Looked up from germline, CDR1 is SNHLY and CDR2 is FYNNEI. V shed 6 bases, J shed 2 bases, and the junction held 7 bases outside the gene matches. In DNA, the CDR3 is TGTGCCAGCAGCCTCGGGACTAGCGGACTCACAGATACGCAGTATTTT. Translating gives CASSLGTSGLTDTQYF.